The 5 T cell receptor beta chains below come from one sample, sequenced in a study of blood T cell repertoires in COVID-19. Profiling relied on immunoSEQ multiplex PCR, and the TCRdb table lists in-frame clones only, not all of them. The sample has just under 300,000 clones, more than 85% seen once; the top ten hold over 1%. Sample: peripheral blood. These receptors originate from a man between 65 and 85 years old with acute or convalescent COVID-19.

As concerns this clone: This CDR3 is also generated by other DNA sequences in the sample. The gene calls are TRBV2 and TRBJ2-5; TRBD2 matches at 14 bases. Germline V gene data show CDR1 as SNHLY and CDR2 as FYNNEI. The junction had 0 bases not matched to a gene; V was cut back by 4 bases and J by 5 bases. The CDR3 consists of 14 residues. The CDR3 loop reads CASSGLAGGETQYF. CDR3 in DNA: TGTGCCAGCAGTGGACTAGCGGGAGGGGAGACCCAGTACTTC.

The genes are TRBV5-4 and TRBJ2-3; 10 bases are a match to TRBD2. Per the germline V gene, CDR1 is SGHNT and CDR2 is YYREEE (reference sequence). This CDR3 comprises 16 residues. The junction had 7 bases not matched to a gene; V was cut back by 5 bases and J by 1 base. CDR3 sequence reads: CASRASGGWGTDTQYF. CDR3 bases: TGTGCCAGCAGGGCTAGCGGGGGCTGGGGCACAGATACGCAGTATTTT.

The chain couples TRBV4-3 to TRBJ1-1, with D possibly matching TRBD1 (6 bases). This CDR3 has 15 amino acids. In germline, CDR1 is LGHNA, CDR2 YSLEER. The V gene lost 0 bases and the J gene lost 3 bases, with 11 bases spanning the gap. CDR3 in amino acids: CASSQDPTGYTEAFF. The CDR3 DNA reads TGCGCCAGCAGCCAAGATCCCACAGGGTACACTGAAGCTTTCTTT.

This clone was picked up one time. The chain employs TRBV6-2 or TRBV6-3 and TRBJ1-2; maybe TRBD1 (5 bases). CDR3 length: 15 residues. The germline CDR1 and CDR2 sequences are MNHEY and SVGEGT. The V gene lost 0 bases and the J gene lost 3 bases, with 11 bases spanning the gap. In DNA, the CDR3 is TGTGCCAGCAGTTACTCGAGTCGGGGGGACTATGGCTACACCTTC. Translated, it gives CASSYSSRGDYGYTF.

The chain carries TRBV28 and TRBJ1-2; 10 bases align to TRBD1. The CDR3 covers 17 residues. Germline V gene data show CDR1 as MDHEN and CDR2 as SYDVKM. V was pared by 3 bases and J by 6 bases, with 13 bases of the junction left unmatched. In nucleotides, the CDR3 is TGTGCCAGCAGTTTGTCCGCCGGGACAGGGGAGGAGGATGGCTACACCTTC. Translation gives CASSLSAGTGEEDGYTF.